This T cell receptor beta chain emerged from a study of T cell responses to AZD1222 COVID-19 vaccine. Background on the study: Timing groups of about 4 and about 12 weeks for second doses were pooled.

Study results and caveats: With two AZD1222 doses given, Spike-specific TCR breadth and depth both rose. Targeting of unmutated variant regions was reportedly seen in nearly half of spike-specific TCRs. Most donors were white British and more were female, and clonal diversity was possibly underestimated.

Germline V lookup: CDR1 MNHEY, CDR2 SMNVEV (reference sequence). The V and J ends lost 8 bases and 10 bases respectively, with 15 bases between them. The CDR3 has 13 amino acids. Measured with immunoSEQ multiplex PCR; TCRdb has only the in-frame clones, and not every one. Of 140,000 to 150,000 clones in the sample, 85% to 95% are singletons; the top ten hold 1.5% to 2%. Concerning this clone: Its antigen is not identified.

This TCR was sampled from an adult in good health. The chain is built from TRBV27 and TRBJ1-6; unclear D gene. The sequenced sample was peripheral blood, obtained on day 0 of AZD1222 vaccination. The CDR3 DNA reads as TGTGCCAGCGCGAGGGAATTCATGTCACCCCTCCACTTT. It is translated as CASAREFMSPLHF.